The rows below give T cell receptor beta chains drawn from one sample of a study of regulatory T cells in long-lasting Graves disease. TCRdb redid the calling of the multiplex PCR reads with MiXCR, one entry per CDR3 protein. The sample records 520,000 or so distinct CDR3 sequences, approximately 12% being singletons. These same data were also listed under a study on T cells in Graves' hyperthyroidism and ophthalmopathy.

The material sequenced was peripheral blood mononuclear cells (PBMCs), taken at new diagnosis, from a patient treated with antithyroid drugs. Receptors were obtained from a woman aged 30 to 39 with Graves disease. CDR3s include the opening cysteine and the closing phenylalanine or tryptophan. The D gene is left open where the match is weak. Size tells how often a clone was seen (once, few, many) or the class of an expanded clone, and some rows leave it out.

v_call: TRBV19
j_call: TRBJ2-1
d_call: NA
clone_size: NA
cdr3_nt: TGTGCCAGTAGTGTATGGCGGGGAAATGAGCAGTTCTTC
cdr3_aa: CASSVWRGNEQFF

v_call: TRBV3-1
j_call: TRBJ1-4
d_call: NA
clone_size: NA
cdr3_nt: TGTGCCAGCAGCGAAGGTTTGGGGTATGAAAAACTGTTTTTT
cdr3_aa: CASSEGLGYEKLFF

v_call: TRBV20-1
j_call: TRBJ2-7
d_call: NA
clone_size: NA
cdr3_nt: TGCAGTGCTGCAACGGGCAGACCCTACGAGCAGTACTTC
cdr3_aa: CSAATGRPYEQYF

v_call: TRBV7-2
j_call: TRBJ2-7
d_call: TRBD2
clone_size: NA
cdr3_nt: TGTGCCAGCAGACAGACTAGCGGGGCGACCTACGAGCAGTACTTC
cdr3_aa: CASRQTSGATYEQYF

v_call: TRBV14
j_call: TRBJ2-1
d_call: TRBD2
clone_size: many
cdr3_nt: TGTGCCAGCAGTCCCGGGAAGCGGGATTGGGATGAGCAGTTCTTC
cdr3_aa: CASSPGKRDWDEQFF

v_call: TRBV5-5
j_call: TRBJ2-7
d_call: NA
clone_size: many
cdr3_nt: TGTGCCAGCAGCTGGCAGGGGACACCGATAACCTACGAGCAGTACTTC
cdr3_aa: CASSWQGTPITYEQYF

v_call: TRBV4-2
j_call: TRBJ2-7
d_call: NA
clone_size: few
cdr3_nt: TGTGCCAGCAGCCACAACAGGGAGGGACCCTACGAGCAGTACTTC
cdr3_aa: CASSHNREGPYEQYF

v_call: TRBV2
j_call: TRBJ2-3
d_call: NA
clone_size: many
cdr3_nt: TGTGCCAGCAGCCCCCGCTCCGGGACATATGGCACAGATACGCAGTATTTT
cdr3_aa: CASSPRSGTYGTDTQYF

v_call: TRBV20-1
j_call: TRBJ2-3
d_call: NA
clone_size: many
cdr3_nt: TGCAGTGCTAGGCCAGGACTAGATACGCAGTATTTT
cdr3_aa: CSARPGLDTQYF

v_call: TRBV6-5
j_call: TRBJ2-5
d_call: NA
clone_size: many
cdr3_nt: TGTGCCAGCAGTTCGACCGGGACAAGACAAGAGACCCAGTACTTC
cdr3_aa: CASSSTGTRQETQYF

v_call: TRBV13
j_call: TRBJ1-3
d_call: NA
clone_size: NA
cdr3_nt: TGTGCCAGCAGCTCAGGACGGCGCTCTGGAAACACCATATATTTT
cdr3_aa: CASSSGRRSGNTIYF

v_call: TRBV30
j_call: TRBJ2-5
d_call: NA
clone_size: many
cdr3_nt: TGTGCCTGGAGTAGAACGGTCCAAGAGACCCAGTACTTC
cdr3_aa: CAWSRTVQETQYF

v_call: TRBV7-9
j_call: TRBJ2-7
d_call: TRBD2
clone_size: NA
cdr3_nt: TGTGCCAGCAGTATAGCGGGTGGGAACTACGAGCAGTACTTC
cdr3_aa: CASSIAGGNYEQYF

v_call: TRBV29-1
j_call: TRBJ2-1
d_call: TRBD1
clone_size: NA
cdr3_nt: TGCAGCTTTACCGGGACAGGGGGCGTCAATGAGCAGTTCTTC
cdr3_aa: CSFTGTGGVNEQFF

v_call: TRBV3-1
j_call: TRBJ2-7
d_call: NA
clone_size: many
cdr3_nt: TGTGCCAGCAGCTTCGGAGTAACAGATTACAACTACGAGCAGTACTTC
cdr3_aa: CASSFGVTDYNYEQYF

v_call: TRBV27
j_call: TRBJ2-7
d_call: NA
clone_size: many
cdr3_nt: TGTGCCAGCAGTTGGTCCTTTTTGAGAAGCGAGCAGTACTTC
cdr3_aa: CASSWSFLRSEQYF

v_call: TRBV12-5
j_call: TRBJ2-3
d_call: NA
clone_size: many
cdr3_nt: TGTGCTAGTGGTTTCGGGGGAACCACAGATACGCAGTATTTT
cdr3_aa: CASGFGGTTDTQYF

v_call: TRBV27
j_call: TRBJ2-3
d_call: NA
clone_size: few
cdr3_nt: TGTGCCAGCAGTTTTGACGGAAGCACAGATACGCAGTATTTT
cdr3_aa: CASSFDGSTDTQYF

v_call: TRBV5-1
j_call: TRBJ2-7
d_call: NA
clone_size: many
cdr3_nt: TGCGCCAGCAGCCTGGGAGGGGGCGAGCAGTACTTC
cdr3_aa: CASSLGGGEQYF

v_call: TRBV4-3
j_call: TRBJ2-7
d_call: NA
clone_size: few
cdr3_nt: TGCGCCAGCAGCCAAGAAGCGGAACCCTACGAGCAGTACTTC
cdr3_aa: CASSQEAEPYEQYF

v_call: TRBV7-9
j_call: TRBJ1-2
d_call: NA
clone_size: many
cdr3_nt: TGTGCCAGCCTAACGGCGGGACAAGCGGGGCTTGGCTACACCTTC
cdr3_aa: CASLTAGQAGLGYTF

v_call: TRBV6-1
j_call: TRBJ1-2
d_call: NA
clone_size: NA
cdr3_nt: TGTGCCAGCAGCCTGCACCAAAACTATGGCTACACCTTC
cdr3_aa: CASSLHQNYGYTF

v_call: TRBV7-2
j_call: TRBJ2-7
d_call: TRBD1
clone_size: many
cdr3_nt: TGTGCCAGCAGCCTGCAACCGGGACAGGGGGTAAGGTACGAGCAGTACTTC
cdr3_aa: CASSLQPGQGVRYEQYF

v_call: TRBV20-1
j_call: TRBJ1-2
d_call: TRBD1
clone_size: many
cdr3_nt: TGCAGTGCTAGAGATTCGGGACAGGCTAACTATGGCTACACCTTC
cdr3_aa: CSARDSGQANYGYTF

v_call: TRBV28
j_call: TRBJ1-2
d_call: NA
clone_size: many
cdr3_nt: TGTGCCAGCAGCTCCCGGCCGACCTATGGCTACACCTTC
cdr3_aa: CASSSRPTYGYTF

v_call: TRBV14
j_call: TRBJ2-1
d_call: TRBD2
clone_size: NA
cdr3_nt: TGTGCCAGCAGCCAAGATAGTGCGGGGGGCGATGAGCAGTTCTTC
cdr3_aa: CASSQDSAGGDEQFF

v_call: TRBV19
j_call: TRBJ2-1
d_call: NA
clone_size: few
cdr3_nt: TGTGCCAGTAGTGAGCGGAGCCCCCTCAATGAGCAGTTCTTC
cdr3_aa: CASSERSPLNEQFF

v_call: TRBV3-1
j_call: TRBJ2-5
d_call: TRBD2
clone_size: many
cdr3_nt: TGTGCCAGCAGCCAAGAACCCCCGGGAGGAGGGGAGACCCAGTACTTC
cdr3_aa: CASSQEPPGGGETQYF

v_call: TRBV7-2
j_call: TRBJ1-4
d_call: TRBD1
clone_size: many
cdr3_nt: TGTGCCAGCAGCCGGGACAGGGGAAATGAAAAACTGTTTTTT
cdr3_aa: CASSRDRGNEKLFF

v_call: TRBV18
j_call: TRBJ2-1
d_call: NA
clone_size: few
cdr3_nt: TGTGCCAGCTCACCACGCTCCTATGAGACCCAGCAGTTCTTC
cdr3_aa: CASSPRSYETQQFF

v_call: TRBV24-1
j_call: TRBJ2-2
d_call: NA
clone_size: NA
cdr3_nt: TGTGCCACCAGTGGAGGAGGCGGCGGGGAGCTGTTTTTT
cdr3_aa: CATSGGGGGELFF